The present TCR beta chain was sequenced within a study of T cell responses to AZD1222 COVID-19 vaccine. Repertoires were generated with immunoSEQ multiplex PCR, while TCRdb's copy carries only in-frame clones and drops some. The data contain some 120,000 clones, approximately 80% of them seen just once; the ten biggest clones take up about 25%. Between the trimmed V and J ends, which lost 3 bases and 0 bases, there was a span of 18 bases. The CDR3 contains 17 residues. CDR1 SGHKS and CDR2 YYEKEE come from the germline V gene (reference sequence). The receptor was derived from an adult who received the AZD1222 COVID-19 vaccine. The material sequenced was peripheral blood, taken 28 days after the second AZD1222 dose. V usage is TRBV5-5 and J usage is TRBJ1-2, with D unresolved. CDR3 amino acids: CASSYTPAYGSNYGYTF. The CDR3 DNA reads as TGTGCCAGCAGCTACACACCAGCGTATGGGTCTAACTATGGCTACACCTTC.